Listed here is a single T cell receptor (beta chain). What it recognizes is unknown. The CDR3 runs 15 residues. From germline, CDR1 is DFQATT and CDR2 SNEGSKA (reference sequence). The V gene end was trimmed by 6 bases and the J gene end by 7 bases; junction bases not matched to a gene: 12. These data come from a study of vaccination and CD4 T cells after COVID-19. At the level of the study: Sampling after COVID took place at a median of 101 days (range 35 to 161) following diagnosis. General study points: Convalescent patient numbers were relatively low, with no early post-infection timepoints. Within the convalescent patients, a median approximately 89% of the SARS-CoV-2-reactive clones were ones that appeared only post-vaccination.

Treatment denoted: roughly ten-day PBMC culture with coronavirus spike peptide pools or control peptides (ViraFEST assay). Once peptide pools had expanded antigen-specific T cells, ViraFEST sequenced TCRs. The assay that was used to sequence DNA from cultured CD4+ T cells was the Oncomine TCR Beta short-read assay. Using its own MiXCR run on the PCR reads, TCRdb lists one record per CDR3 protein. The sample lists approximately 17,000 distinct CDR3 sequences; around 60% were seen once. The sequencing used CD4+ T cells from blood, cultured in vitro, collected before SARS-CoV-2 vaccination. The chain has TRBV20-1 and TRBJ1-4; 9 bases line up with TRBD1. This clonotype was obtained from a human donor who had recovered from COVID-19. The CDR3 sequence is CSAPDRGSWGEKLFF. In nucleotides, the CDR3 is TGCAGTGCGCCTGACAGGGGGTCATGGGGTGAAAAACTGTTTTTT.